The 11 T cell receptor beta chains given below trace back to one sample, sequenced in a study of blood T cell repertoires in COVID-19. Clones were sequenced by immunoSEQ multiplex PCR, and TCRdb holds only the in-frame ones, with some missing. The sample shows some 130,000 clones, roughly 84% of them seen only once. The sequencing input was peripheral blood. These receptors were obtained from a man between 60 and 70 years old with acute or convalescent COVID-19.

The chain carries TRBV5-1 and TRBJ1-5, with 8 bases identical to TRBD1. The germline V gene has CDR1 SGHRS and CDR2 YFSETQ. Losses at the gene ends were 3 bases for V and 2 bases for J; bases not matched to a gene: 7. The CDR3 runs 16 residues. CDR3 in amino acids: CASSWGDRSGNQPQHF. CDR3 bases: TGCGCCAGCAGCTGGGGGGACAGGTCTGGCAATCAGCCCCAGCATTTT.

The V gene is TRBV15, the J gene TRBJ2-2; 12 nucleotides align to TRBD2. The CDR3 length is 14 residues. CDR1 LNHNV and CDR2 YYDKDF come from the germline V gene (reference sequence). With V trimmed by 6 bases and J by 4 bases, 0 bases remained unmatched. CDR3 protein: CATRTSGSTGELFF. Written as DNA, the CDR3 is TGTGCCACCAGGACTAGCGGGAGCACCGGGGAGCTGTTTTTT.

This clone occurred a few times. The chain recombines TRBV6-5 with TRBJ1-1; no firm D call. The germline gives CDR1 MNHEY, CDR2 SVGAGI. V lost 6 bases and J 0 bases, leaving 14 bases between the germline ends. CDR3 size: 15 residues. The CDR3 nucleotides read TGTGCCAGCAGGGACGAGGGAAGCATGAACACTGAAGCTTTCTTT. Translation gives CASRDEGSMNTEAFF.

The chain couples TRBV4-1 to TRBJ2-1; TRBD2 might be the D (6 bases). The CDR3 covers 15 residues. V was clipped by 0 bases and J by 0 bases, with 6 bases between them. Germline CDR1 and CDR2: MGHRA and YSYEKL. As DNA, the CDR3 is TGCGCCAGCAGCCAAGAGCGGGACTCCTACAATGAGCAGTTCTTC. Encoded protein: CASSQERDSYNEQFF.

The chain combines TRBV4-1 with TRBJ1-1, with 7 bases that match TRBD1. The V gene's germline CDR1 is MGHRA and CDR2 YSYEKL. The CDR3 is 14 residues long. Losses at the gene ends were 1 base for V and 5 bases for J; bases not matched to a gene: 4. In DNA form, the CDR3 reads TGCGCCAGCAGCCAAGTTCAGGGGGTGACTGAAGCTTTCTTT. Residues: CASSQVQGVTEAFF.

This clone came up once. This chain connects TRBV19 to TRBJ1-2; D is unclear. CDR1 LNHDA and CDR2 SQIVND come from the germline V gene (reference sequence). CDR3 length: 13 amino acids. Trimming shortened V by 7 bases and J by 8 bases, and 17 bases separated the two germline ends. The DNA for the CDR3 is TGTGCCAGTAAAGGCAGTGACACTTGGGGCTACACCTTC. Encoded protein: CASKGSDTWGYTF.

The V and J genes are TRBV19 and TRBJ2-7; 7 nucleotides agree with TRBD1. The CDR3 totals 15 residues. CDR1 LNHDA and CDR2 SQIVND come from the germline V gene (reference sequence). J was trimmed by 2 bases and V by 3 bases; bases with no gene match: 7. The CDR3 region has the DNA TGTGCCAGTAGTATTGAATTGGGGACAGCCTACGAGCAGTACTTC. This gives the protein CASSIELGTAYEQYF.

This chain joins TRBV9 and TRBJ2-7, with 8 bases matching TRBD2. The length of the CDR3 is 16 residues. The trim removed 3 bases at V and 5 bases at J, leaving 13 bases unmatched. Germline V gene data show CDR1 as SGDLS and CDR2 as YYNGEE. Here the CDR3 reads CASSAQAGGAKNEQYF. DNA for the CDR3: TGTGCCAGCAGCGCCCAAGCCGGGGGGGCCAAAAACGAGCAGTACTTC. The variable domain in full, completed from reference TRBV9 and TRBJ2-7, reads DSGVTQTPKHLITATGQRVTLRCSPRSGDLSVYWYQQSLDQGLQFLIQYYNGEERAKGNILERFSAQQFPDLHSELNLSSLELGDSALYFCASSAQAGGAKNEQYFGPGTRLTVT.

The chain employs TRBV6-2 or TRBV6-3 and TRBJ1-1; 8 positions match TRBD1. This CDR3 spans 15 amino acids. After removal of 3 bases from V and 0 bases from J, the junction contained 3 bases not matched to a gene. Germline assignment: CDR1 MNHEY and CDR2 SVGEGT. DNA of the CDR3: TGTGCCAGCAGTTATCCAGGGGGCATGAACACTGAAGCTTTCTTT. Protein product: CASSYPGGMNTEAFF.

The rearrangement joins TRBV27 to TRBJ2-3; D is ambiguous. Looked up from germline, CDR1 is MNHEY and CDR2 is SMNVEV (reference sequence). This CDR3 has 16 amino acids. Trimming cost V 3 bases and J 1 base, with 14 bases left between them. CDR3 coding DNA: TGTGCCAGCAGTTTCATTAGCCTCCGAGGCACAGATACGCAGTATTTT. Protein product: CASSFISLRGTDTQYF.

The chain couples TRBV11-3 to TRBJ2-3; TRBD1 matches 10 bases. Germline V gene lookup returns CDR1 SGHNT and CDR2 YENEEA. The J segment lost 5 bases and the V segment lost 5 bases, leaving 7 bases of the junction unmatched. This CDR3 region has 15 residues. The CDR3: CASSPRTGGEDTQYF. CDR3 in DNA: TGTGCCAGCAGCCCAAGGACAGGGGGTGAAGATACGCAGTATTTT.